The 18 T cell receptor beta chains listed next were all sequenced from one sample in a study of CD8 T cells in ankylosing spondylitis (dated by TCRdb to the late 2010s). These TCRs are of unknown antigen specificity. Library construction relied on 5' RACE. The run used an Illumina HiSeq 2500. The raw public reads went through TCRdb reprocessing: fastp at Q25, MiXCR clone calling, in-frame beta chains kept. Rows with one shared CDR3 protein collapse into an entry with the most common genes and DNA. The sample table holds about 500,000 distinct CDR3 sequences, of which about 5% were seen once. The top ten clones comprise 3% to 4% of the sample. Broad study findings and their caveats: Blood from ankylosing spondylitis patients appeared to be characterized by a TCR beta motif composed of 7 to 9 highly homologous amino acid variants.

The specimen was blood, either unsorted or a sorted T cell fraction (not recorded which). These receptors all stem from a male donor with ankylosing spondylitis.

Ten or more counts support this clonotype. The V gene is TRBV4-2, the J gene TRBJ2-2, with D tentatively TRBD1 (6 bases). The germline CDR1 and CDR2 sequences are LGHNA and YNFKEQ. The CDR3 is made up of 16 amino acids. With 4 bases removed from V and 3 bases from J, the gap between germline ends came to 15 bases. The CDR3 loop reads CASSRLQGRDTGELFF. The CDR3 coding sequence is TGTGCCAGCAGCCGCCTACAGGGTAGGGACACCGGGGAGCTGTTTTTT.

This clonotype was recorded at least ten times. This sequence joins TRBV3-1 and TRBJ1-1, with no clear D. The CDR3 is 10 amino acids. V lost 1 base and J 11 bases, leaving 5 bases between the germline ends. Germline assignment: CDR1 LGHDT and CDR2 YNNKEL (reference sequence). The CDR3 sequence is CASSQVAAFF. The DNA for the CDR3 is TGTGCCAGCAGCCAAGTTGCCGCTTTCTTT.

This clonotype was recorded many times. The rearrangement uses TRBV2 and TRBJ1-1; D uncertain. Between the trimmed V and J ends, which lost 9 bases and 4 bases, there was a span of 15 bases. The length of the CDR3 is 13 residues. Germline CDR1 is SNHLY and CDR2 is FYNNEI. Here the CDR3 DNA reads TGTGCCAGTAGGGTCGAGGGAGGCACTGAAGCTTTCTTT. Amino acids: CASRVEGGTEAFF.

There are many counts of this clonotype. The V gene is TRBV12-3 or TRBV12-4, the J gene TRBJ1-5; D is unresolved. Trimming took off 2 bases at V and 1 base at J, with 9 bases between the two ends. The CDR3 totals 15 residues. DNA for the CDR3: TGTGCCAGCAGTTTAAGGGTAACGAGCAATCAGCCCCAGCATTTT. Amino acids: CASSLRVTSNQPQHF.

In its sample, this clonotype was seen many times. As DNA, the CDR3 is TGCGCCAGCAGCTTGAACAGTAACTATGGCTACACCTTC. This codes for CASSLNSNYGYTF. The V gene is TRBV5-1, the J gene TRBJ1-2; no reliable D call. The CDR3 extends over 13 amino acids. In germline, CDR1 is SGHRS, CDR2 YFSETQ. V shed 1 base and J shed 1 base, with 5 bases lying between them.

The rearrangement links TRBV28 to TRBJ2-3; 10 bases line up with TRBD1. This CDR3 has 14 amino acids. V shed 10 bases and J 0 bases; nucleotides not matched to a gene: 4. The germline CDR1 and CDR2 sequences are MDHEN and SYDVKM. CDR3 residues: CAIAGQGSTDTQYF. The CDR3 region has the DNA TGTGCCATCGCGGGACAGGGGAGCACAGATACGCAGTATTTT.

The table lists this clonotype with many counts. The V gene is TRBV7-2, the J gene TRBJ2-5; either TRBD1 or TRBD2 may fit D (5 bases each). CDR3 size: 14 residues. The germline V gene has CDR1 SGHTA and CDR2 FQGNSA. V lost 2 bases and J 3 bases, leaving 10 bases between the germline ends. Written as DNA, the CDR3 is TGTGCCAGCAGCTTAACTGGGACCAAAGAGACCCAGTACTTC. Protein sequence: CASSLTGTKETQYF. Using reference TRBV7-2 and TRBJ2-5 for the parts outside the CDR3, the full variable domain is GAGVSQSPSNKVTEKGKDVELRCDPISGHTALYWYRQSLGQGLEFLIYFQGNSAPDKSGLPSDRFSAERTGGSVSTLTIQRTQQEDSAVYLCASSLTGTKETQYFGPGTRLLVL.

The V gene is TRBV21-1, the J gene TRBJ2-2. TRBV21-1 is classified as a pseudogene. This CDR3 has 18 residues. CDR3 DNA: TGTGCCAGCAGCAAAAAAGTAACGGCCGTACATAACACCGGGGAGCTGTTTTTT. This translates into CASSKKVTAVHNTGELFF.

This clonotype was counted ten times or more. V usage is TRBV11-2 and J usage is TRBJ2-5, with D possibly matching TRBD2 (6 bases). Germline CDR1 and CDR2: SGHAT and FQNNGV. This CDR3 contains 15 residues. Trimming left V 2 bases short and J 1 base short, with 11 bases between. The CDR3 here is CASSLPAGPQETQYF. The CDR3 nucleotides read TGTGCCAGCAGCTTACCCGCGGGACCCCAAGAGACCCAGTACTTC.

This clonotype was seen ten or more times. This chain uses TRBV28 with TRBJ2-2; no firm D call. V lost 7 bases and J lost 5, with 5 bases in between. Germline-derived CDR1 and CDR2 are MDHEN and SYDVKM. The CDR3 runs to 11 residues. Written as DNA, the CDR3 is TGTGCCAGCACCAAAACCGGGGAGCTGTTTTTT. It encodes CASTKTGELFF.

The rearrangement links TRBV6-5 to TRBJ2-1; D ambiguous. The germline V and J ends were trimmed by 4 bases and 0 bases, with 10 bases remaining between them. The CDR3 covers 15 residues. Germline CDR1 reads MNHEY; CDR2 reads SVGAGI. In nucleotides, the CDR3 is TGTGCCAGCAGTTTGTATCCCAGCTCCTACAATGAGCAGTTCTTC. Its translation is CASSLYPSSYNEQFF.

This clonotype was detected ten times or more. The chain is built from TRBV4-1 and TRBJ2-1, with 7 positions matching TRBD1. CDR3 length equals 15 residues. Germline assignment: CDR1 MGHRA and CDR2 YSYEKL. V shed 0 bases and J 4 bases; nucleotides not matched to a gene: 3. CDR3 bases: TGCGCCAGCAGCCAAGAGGGACAGCCGTACAATGAGCAGTTCTTC. Translating gives CASSQEGQPYNEQFF.

This clonotype is a singleton in its sample. A single base separates this from a much larger clone, so it may be a read error. This rearrangement joins TRBV5-1 to TRBJ1-3, with D hard to call. Germline-derived CDR1 and CDR2 are SGHRS and YFSETQ. The CDR3 extends over 13 amino acids. The CDR3 region has the DNA TGCGCCAGCAAACCCATCTCTGGAAACACCATATGTTTT. Translating it yields CASKPISGNTICF.

This clonotype has only a few counts. This CDR3 reads CASSPQDGGQTQYF. In DNA form, the CDR3 reads TGTGCCAGCTCACCACAAGATGGGGGGCAGACCCAGTACTTC. J is TRBJ2-5 and V is TRBV18; TRBD1 or TRBD2 may be the D gene (6 bases each). The CDR3 covers 14 residues. Trimming pared 1 base from V and 6 bases from J, leaving 12 bases between. CDR1 and CDR2 (germline): KGHSH, LQKENI.

Many counts were recorded for this clonotype. The CDR3, as DNA: TGTGCCAGCAGCGCCGGACAGGGGGCTAGCTACACCTTC. Translating it yields CASSAGQGASYTF. The V call is TRBV5-5, the J call TRBJ1-2; 11 bases are shared with TRBD1. Germline CDR1 and CDR2: SGHKS and YYEKEE (reference sequence). The length of the CDR3 is 13 residues. Trimming removed 4 bases from V and 9 bases from J; junction bases left unmatched: 5.

This clonotype has a count of ten or more. This chain uses TRBV10-3 with TRBJ1-1; D gene unclear. V gave up 0 bases and J gave up 2 bases, with 10 bases separating them. The CDR3 extends over 15 amino acids. Germline V gene sequence: CDR1 ENHRY, CDR2 SYGVKD. The chain's CDR3 is CAISESGEFNTEAFF. In nucleotides, the CDR3 is TGTGCCATCAGTGAGTCTGGGGAATTCAACACTGAAGCTTTCTTT.

This clonotype was counted many times. The chain couples TRBV9 to TRBJ2-5; D is perhaps TRBD2 (6 bases). V was pared by 3 bases and J by 4 bases, with 13 bases between. CDR3 length: 14 residues. Looked up from germline, CDR1 is SGDLS and CDR2 is YYNGEE. The CDR3 is CASSELSGGETQYF. DNA for the CDR3: TGTGCCAGCAGCGAGTTGTCCGGGGGAGAGACCCAGTACTTC.

This clonotype was seen a few times. The J gene is TRBJ2-7, the V gene TRBV5-1; 8 nucleotides agree with TRBD1. This CDR3 region has 14 residues. J gave up 6 bases and V 2 bases, and 7 bases lay outside the gene matches. Germline V gene lookup returns CDR1 SGHRS and CDR2 YFSETQ. The DNA for the CDR3 is TGCGCCAGCAGCTTTACAGGGGGTATTAGCGAGCAGTACTTC. The encoded protein is CASSFTGGISEQYF.